This is a list of T cell receptor beta chains from one sample in a study of OX40 agonist ivuxolimab in advanced cancers. Generated by immunoSEQ multiplex PCR, the TCRdb table keeps only in-frame clones and is missing some. The data show about 130,000 clones, 90% seen once. The sample here was CD4+ or CD8+ T cells sorted from blood, taken in a trial of the OX40 agonist ivuxolimab. The receptor set was obtained from an adult with an advanced solid tumor such as melanoma, head and neck, liver or kidney cancer. Each CDR3 is given with its conserved first and last residue. D genes are given only for firm matches. Not every row has a clone size; where given, it reads once, few, many or a size class.

abundance | j_gene | d_gene | len | v_gene | CDR3aa | CDR3nt
NA | TRBJ2-3 | TRBD2 | 17 | TRBV5-1 | CASSLGPLAGGSDTQYF | TGCGCCAGCAGCTTGGGTCCTCTAGCGGGAGGGTCAGATACGCAGTATTTT
NA | TRBJ2-2 | TRBD2 | 17 | TRBV5-1 | CASSFRTSGTNTGELFF | TGCGCCAGCAGCTTTAGGACTAGCGGGACGAACACCGGGGAGCTGTTTTTT
NA | TRBJ2-3 | NA | 17 | TRBV4-1 | CASSQEGNTGSTDTQYF | TGCGCCAGCAGCCAAGAGGGGAATACGGGGAGCACAGATACGCAGTATTTT
NA | TRBJ2-7 | TRBD2 | 15 | TRBV29-1 | CSVYGTGRDSYEQYF | TGCAGCGTTTATGGGACCGGGAGGGACTCCTACGAGCAGTACTTC
NA | TRBJ1-2 | NA | 14 | TRBV6-6 | CASSYADREYGYTF | TGTGCCAGCAGTTACGCGGACCGTGAATATGGCTACACCTTC
NA | TRBJ2-2 | NA | 14 | TRBV7-7 | CASSLSENTGELFF | TGTGCTAGCAGCTTAAGTGAGAACACCGGGGAGCTGTTTTTT
NA | TRBJ2-7 | TRBD1 | 15 | TRBV5-4 | CASSPRTGSNHEQYF | TGTGCCAGCAGCCCACGGACAGGGTCTAACCACGAGCAGTACTTC
NA | TRBJ2-3 | TRBD2 | 20 | TRBV28 | CASSSLTTIGTSGNTDTQYF | TGTGCCAGCAGTTCACTAACCACAATCGGGACTAGCGGGAACACAGATACGCAGTATTTT
NA | TRBJ2-5 | NA | 14 | TRBV12-5 | CASAKDRMEETQYF | TGTGCTAGTGCAAAAGACAGGATGGAAGAGACCCAGTACTTC
NA | TRBJ1-1 | NA | 15 | TRBV7-2 | CASSFSQGLNTEAFF | TGTGCCAGCAGCTTTTCACAGGGATTGAACACTGAAGCTTTCTTT
NA | TRBJ2-1 | TRBD2 | 16 | TRBV19 | CASSSFSGSSYNEQFF | TGTGCCAGTAGTTCCTTTAGCGGGAGCTCCTACAATGAGCAGTTCTTC
NA | TRBJ1-5 | NA | 14 | TRBV7-2 | CASSLQGSEQPQHF | TGTGCCAGCAGCTTACAGGGCTCGGAACAGCCCCAGCATTTT
NA | TRBJ2-1 | NA | 13 | TRBV4-1 | CASSKAGWDEQFF | TGCGCCAGCAGCAAGGCGGGGTGGGATGAGCAGTTCTTC
NA | TRBJ2-5 | NA | 13 | TRBV18 | CASSVVNQETQYF | TGTGCCAGCTCAGTGGTAAATCAAGAGACCCAGTACTTC
NA | TRBJ1-1 | NA | 12 | TRBV11-3 | CASSLKGTEAFF | TGTGCCAGCAGCTTGAAGGGTACTGAAGCTTTCTTT
NA | TRBJ1-1 | NA | 14 | TRBV28 | CASSLRPLSTEAFF | TGTGCCAGCAGTTTACGACCCTTGAGCACTGAAGCTTTCTTT
NA | TRBJ1-3 | NA | 14 | TRBV19 | CASSLTRAGNTIYF | TGTGCCAGTAGTCTGACAAGGGCTGGAAACACCATATATTTT
NA | TRBJ1-1 | NA | 14 | TRBV7-9 | CASTPPGAGTEAFF | TGTGCCAGCACTCCCCCGGGGGCTGGAACTGAAGCTTTCTTT
NA | TRBJ1-2 | NA | 13 | TRBV28 | CASSLGPRPGYTF | TGTGCCAGCAGTCTCGGCCCTCGCCCTGGCTACACCTTC
few | TRBJ1-5 | NA | 13 | TRBV19 | CASSTNSNQPQHF | TGTGCCAGTAGTACCAATAGCAATCAGCCCCAGCATTTT
NA | TRBJ2-1 | NA | 15 | TRBV10-1 | CASSEGGISYNEQFF | TGCGCCAGCAGTGAAGGGGGGATTTCCTACAATGAGCAGTTCTTC
NA | TRBJ1-3 | NA | 18 | TRBV19 | CASSIERVKNYAGNTIYF | TGTGCCAGTAGTATAGAGAGGGTGAAGAATTACGCGGGAAACACCATATATTTT
NA | TRBJ2-1 | NA | 14 | TRBV18 | CASSERASYNEQFF | TGTGCCAGCTCGGAGCGGGCTTCCTACAATGAGCAGTTCTTC
NA | TRBJ1-1 | TRBD1 | 15 | TRBV2 | CASPEGAGRNTEAFF | TGTGCCAGCCCCGAGGGGGCAGGGAGGAACACTGAAGCTTTCTTT
NA | TRBJ2-3 | NA | 15 | TRBV18 | CASSERRTSTDTQYF | TGTGCCAGCTCAGAGCGAAGGACTAGCACAGATACGCAGTATTTT
NA | TRBJ1-2 | TRBD1 | 15 | TRBV4-3 | CASSQDDRDGYGYTF | TGCGCCAGCAGCCAAGACGACAGGGACGGCTATGGCTACACCTTC
NA | TRBJ2-3 | NA | 14 | TRBV7-9 | CASSLTVGTDTQYF | TGTGCCAGCAGTTTGACCGTCGGCACAGATACGCAGTATTTT